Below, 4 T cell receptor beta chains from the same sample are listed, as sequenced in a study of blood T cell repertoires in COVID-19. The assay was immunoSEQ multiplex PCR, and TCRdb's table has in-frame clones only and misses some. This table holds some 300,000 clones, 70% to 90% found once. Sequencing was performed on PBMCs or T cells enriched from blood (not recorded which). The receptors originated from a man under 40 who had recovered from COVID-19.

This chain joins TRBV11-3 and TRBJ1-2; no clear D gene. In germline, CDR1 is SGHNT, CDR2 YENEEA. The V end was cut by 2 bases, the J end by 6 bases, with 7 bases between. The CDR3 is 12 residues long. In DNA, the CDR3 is TGTGCCAGCAGCTTACACGCAGATGGCTACACCTTC. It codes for CASSLHADGYTF.

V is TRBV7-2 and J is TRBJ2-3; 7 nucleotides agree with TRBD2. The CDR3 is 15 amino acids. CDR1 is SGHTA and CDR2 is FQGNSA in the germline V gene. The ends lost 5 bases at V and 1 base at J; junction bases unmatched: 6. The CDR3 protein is CASSPSLAGTDTQYF. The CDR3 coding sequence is TGTGCCAGCAGCCCCTCGCTAGCGGGCACAGATACGCAGTATTTT.

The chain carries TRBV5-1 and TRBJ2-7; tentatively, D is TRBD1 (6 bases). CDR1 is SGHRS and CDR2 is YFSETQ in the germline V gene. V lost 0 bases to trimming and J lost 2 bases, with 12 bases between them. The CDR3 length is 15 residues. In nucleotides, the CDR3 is TGCGCCAGCAGCTTGGGGGGCAGGGGCCCCTACGAGCAGTACTTC. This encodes CASSLGGRGPYEQYF.

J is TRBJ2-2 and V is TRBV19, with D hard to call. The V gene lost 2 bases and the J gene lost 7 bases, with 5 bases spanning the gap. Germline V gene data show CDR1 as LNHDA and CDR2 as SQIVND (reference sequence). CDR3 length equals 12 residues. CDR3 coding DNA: TGTGCCAGTAGTATATTCCGCGGGGAGCTGTTTTTT. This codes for CASSIFRGELFF. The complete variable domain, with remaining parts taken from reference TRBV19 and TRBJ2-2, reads DGGITQSPKYLFRKEGQNVTLSCEQNLNHDAMYWYRQDPGQGLRLIYYSQIVNDFQKGDIAEGYSVSREKKESFPLTVTSAQKNPTAFYLCASSIFRGELFFGEGSRLTVL.